Presented here are 20 T cell receptor beta chains from one specimen sequenced in a study of shared clonotypes between healthy human individuals. Measured with immunoSEQ multiplex PCR; TCRdb has only the in-frame clones, and not every one. Among about 2,500,000 clones listed, approximately 90% were seen once. Sequencing was performed on naive CD4+ T cells sorted from blood. Indicated subset: CD45RA+ positively selected. The receptors here all came from a man aged 18 to 29 in good health.

The CDR3 loop reads CASSQGLYEQYF. The CDR3 DNA reads as TGTGCCAGCAGCCAGGGCCTCTACGAGCAGTACTTC. The chain uses TRBV6-5 and TRBJ2-7, with a tentative D call TRBD1 (5 bases). Germline-derived CDR1 and CDR2 are MNHEY and SVGAGI. This CDR3 has 12 residues. V lost 6 bases and J 3 bases, leaving 9 bases between the germline ends.

The chain uses TRBV28 and TRBJ2-2, with a possible D match to TRBD1 (5 bases). CDR3 length: 15 residues. Trimming removed 6 bases at V and 5 bases at J, with 16 bases between. Germline V gene sequence: CDR1 MDHEN, CDR2 SYDVKM. For the CDR3, the DNA is TGTGCCAGCAGCCAACTGAAGGGGCGGACCGGGGAGCTGTTTTTT. This translates into CASSQLKGRTGELFF. Looking up the rest from reference TRBV28 and TRBJ2-2 gives the full variable domain: DVKVTQSSRYLVKRTGEKVFLECVQDMDHENMFWYRQDPGLGLRLIYFSYDVKMKEKGDIPEGYSVSREKKERFSLILESASTNQTSMYLCASSQLKGRTGELFFGEGSRLTVL.

The CDR3 spells CASSDRQGGWSEQYF. In DNA, the CDR3 is TGCGCCAGCAGCGATCGACAGGGTGGTTGGAGCGAGCAGTACTTC. The chain recombines TRBV5-1 with TRBJ2-7; 7 bases match TRBD1. This CDR3 is 15 amino acids long. With V trimmed by 4 bases and J by 6 bases, 13 bases remained unmatched. Germline assignment: CDR1 SGHRS and CDR2 YFSETQ. The variable domain in full, completed from reference TRBV5-1 and TRBJ2-7, reads KAGVTQTPRYLIKTRGQQVTLSCSPISGHRSVSWYQQTPGQGLQFLFEYFSETQRNKGNFPGRFSGRQFSNSRSEMNVSTLELGDSALYLCASSDRQGGWSEQYFGPGTRLTVT.

V and J are TRBV10-2 and TRBJ2-1, with 8 bases aligning to TRBD2. In germline, CDR1 is WSHSY, CDR2 SAAADI. With V trimmed by 6 bases and J by 2 bases, 3 bases remained unmatched. The CDR3 sequence is 14 residues long. DNA for the CDR3: TGCGCCAGCAGGCGGGGGGCCACCTACAATGAGCAGTTCTTC. Translating it yields CASRRGATYNEQFF.

CDR3 residues: CASSPIERDGELFF. CDR3 bases: TGTGCCAGCTCACCAATCGAGCGGGACGGGGAGCTGTTTTTT. The chain joins TRBV18 to TRBJ2-2, with TRBD2 matching 7 bases. This CDR3 region has 14 residues. V was pared by 2 bases and J by 7 bases, with 4 bases of the junction left unmatched. The germline V gene has CDR1 KGHSH and CDR2 LQKENI. Variable domain in full (rest from reference TRBV18 and TRBJ2-2): NAGVMQNPRHLVRRRGQEARLRCSPMKGHSHVYWYRQLPEEGLKFMVYLQKENIIDESGMPKERFSAEFPKEGPSILRIQQVVRGDSAAYFCASSPIERDGELFFGEGSRLTVL.

The gene calls are TRBV15 and TRBJ2-7; D might be TRBD2 (5 bases). The CDR3 runs to 17 residues. In germline, CDR1 is LNHNV, CDR2 YYDKDF (reference sequence). V was trimmed by 0 bases and J by 1 base, leaving 16 bases between them. The CDR3 spells CATSRDPSVGRSYEQYF. Here the CDR3 DNA reads TGTGCCACCAGCAGAGATCCGAGTGTAGGGAGATCCTACGAGCAGTACTTC.

The chain employs TRBV5-4 and TRBJ2-7; a possible D gene is TRBD1 (6 bases). Trimming stripped 4 bases from V and 6 bases from J, with 14 bases between. Germline-derived CDR1 and CDR2 are SGHNT and YYREEE (reference sequence). This CDR3 has 13 amino acids. CDR3 sequence reads: CASSIGQTFEQYF. The CDR3 nucleotides read TGTGCCAGCAGCATTGGACAGACTTTCGAGCAGTACTTC.

For this clone: Other DNA sequences in the sample encode the same CDR3. The V call is TRBV19, the J call TRBJ1-2; no clear D gene. Trimming cost V 1 base and J 5 bases, with 5 bases left between them. Germline V lookup: CDR1 LNHDA, CDR2 SQIVND (reference sequence). This CDR3 is built from 12 residues. The CDR3 nucleotides read TGTGCCAGTAGTATAGCGGGTTATGGCTACACCTTC. Encoded protein: CASSIAGYGYTF.

The V call is TRBV27, the J call TRBJ2-5; D possibly uses TRBD1 or TRBD2 (5 bases each). CDR3 size: 13 residues. The germline V gene encodes CDR1 MNHEY and CDR2 SMNVEV (reference sequence). Trimming took off 6 bases at V and 6 bases at J, with 14 bases between the two ends. The chain's CDR3 is CASRGVGVQTQYF. CDR3 in DNA: TGTGCCAGCAGGGGGGTGGGGGTACAGACCCAGTACTTC.

This clone came up a few times. The V gene is TRBV6-6, the J gene TRBJ1-1; D is ambiguous. The CDR3 covers 12 residues. With 6 bases removed from V and 2 bases from J, the gap between germline ends came to 7 bases. Germline V lookup: CDR1 MNHNY, CDR2 SVGAGI (reference sequence). The CDR3 loop reads CASSQVNTEAFF. CDR3 sequence (DNA): TGTGCCAGCAGCCAGGTAAACACTGAAGCTTTCTTT.

The chain recombines TRBV14 with TRBJ1-1; D call uncertain. Germline values: CDR1 SGHDN, CDR2 FVKESK. Deletions cut 0 bases from V and 4 bases from J, with 12 bases between. CDR3 length: 15 amino acids. CDR3 bases: TGTGCCAGCAGCCAAGATTGGCAAGTAGGCACTGAAGCTTTCTTT. Translated, it gives CASSQDWQVGTEAFF.

V gene TRBV5-1 combines with J gene TRBJ2-2; 10 bases map to TRBD1. Trimming took 2 bases from V and 5 from J; bases not matched to a gene: 6. The CDR3 consists of 16 residues. Germline loops: CDR1 SGHRS, CDR2 YFSETQ. In DNA, the CDR3 is TGCGCCAGCAGCTTCACCGGGACAGGGGTGACCGGGGAGCTGTTTTTT. Protein sequence: CASSFTGTGVTGELFF.

Concerning this clone: Mismatch with germline at one junction end may stem from a read error. Other DNA sequences in this specimen translate into the identical CDR3. The genes are TRBV14 and TRBJ1-2; D call uncertain. Per the germline V gene, CDR1 is SGHDN and CDR2 is FVKESK. The CDR3 runs to 12 residues. In DNA, the CDR3 is TGTGCTAGCAGCCAAGGAAACCCAGGCTACACCTTC. Translation gives CASSQGNPGYTF.

The genes are TRBV28 and TRBJ1-1; D remains ambiguous. Per the germline V gene, CDR1 is MDHEN and CDR2 is SYDVKM. Trimming took off 6 bases at V and 4 bases at J, with 15 bases between the two ends. The CDR3 has 14 residues. The CDR3 DNA sequence: TGTGCCAGCAGCCCTCGGGTACGTAGCACTGAAGCTTTCTTT. Its translation is CASSPRVRSTEAFF. Full variable domain (remainder filled in from reference TRBV28 and TRBJ1-1): DVKVTQSSRYLVKRTGEKVFLECVQDMDHENMFWYRQDPGLGLRLIYFSYDVKMKEKGDIPEGYSVSREKKERFSLILESASTNQTSMYLCASSPRVRSTEAFFGQGTRLTVV.

The chain joins TRBV4-2 to TRBJ1-6; D call uncertain. V dropped 0 bases and J dropped 0 bases, with 15 bases sitting between them. CDR3 size: 19 residues. Germline V gene sequence: CDR1 LGHNA, CDR2 YNFKEQ. CDR3 sequence reads: CASSQDPYSSNSYNSPLHF. The CDR3 DNA sequence: TGTGCCAGCAGCCAAGATCCGTACAGCTCAAACTCCTATAATTCACCCCTCCACTTT.

This chain uses TRBV9 with TRBJ1-2, with D perhaps matching TRBD1 (5 bases). The CDR3 covers 13 residues. CDR1 and CDR2 from the germline V gene are SGDLS and YYNGEE. V shed 5 bases and J shed 8 bases, with 16 bases lying between them. The CDR3 DNA reads TGTGCCAGCAGTGACGCAGGGAACTGGGGCTACACCTTC. It yields the protein CASSDAGNWGYTF.

J is TRBJ1-5 and V is TRBV5-6; D possibly corresponds to TRBD1 (5 bases). CDR1 is SGHDT and CDR2 is YYEEEE in the germline V gene. V lost 0 bases to trimming and J lost 7 bases, with 20 bases between them. This CDR3 has 17 amino acids. CDR3 nucleotides: TGTGCCAGCAGCTTGGGAGGGGCCCGATCGAGGGAACAGCCCCAGCATTTT. Residues: CASSLGGARSREQPQHF.

About this clone: Within the sample, other DNA sequences also encode this same CDR3. The chain links TRBV20-1 to TRBJ1-2; no reliable D call. V lost 6 bases and J lost 2, with 7 bases in between. Germline V gene sequence: CDR1 DFQATT, CDR2 SNEGSKA (reference sequence). The CDR3 is made up of 11 amino acids. The CDR3 is CSASTNYGYTF. As DNA, the CDR3 is TGCAGTGCGAGCACGAACTATGGCTACACCTTC.

The V gene is TRBV27, the J gene TRBJ2-5; no firm D call. The CDR3 covers 12 residues. Trimming removed 4 bases at V and 1 base at J, with 4 bases between. The germline CDR1 and CDR2 sequences are MNHEY and SMNVEV (reference sequence). CDR3 DNA: TGTGCCAGCAGTTCTATCCAAGAGACCCAGTACTTC. This gives the protein CASSSIQETQYF.

V and J are TRBV7-8 and TRBJ1-1; D is uncertain. This CDR3 is 13 amino acids long. Deletions cut 4 bases from V and 6 bases from J, with 12 bases between. Germline V gene lookup returns CDR1 SGHVS and CDR2 FQNEAQ. The CDR3 DNA is TGTGCCAGCAGCTCCGTAGGGAAACCTGAAGCTTTCTTT. Protein product: CASSSVGKPEAFF.